This T cell receptor (beta chain) originates from a study of radiotherapy plus CTLA-4 blockade in lung cancer. Findings and caveats of the study: Increased serum interferon-beta after radiation also reportedly predicted response strongly. Tumor-origin TCR clones grew in blood after radiotherapy plus ipilimumab.

CDR1 is GTSNPN and CDR2 is SVGIG in the germline V gene (reference sequence). This CDR3 has 14 residues. Trimming took off 1 base at V and 6 bases at J, with 13 bases between the two ends. Generated by immunoSEQ multiplex PCR, the TCRdb table keeps only in-frame clones and is missing some. The table includes around 45,000 clones, roughly 76% detected once. This clone is a singleton in its sample. Its antigen is unknown. Sequenced here: peripheral blood, sampled from a patient treated with radiotherapy plus ipilimumab. This receptor was identified in a human donor with non-small cell lung cancer who had a complete response to radiotherapy plus ipilimumab. The gene calls are TRBV30 and TRBJ1-5, with D unresolved. The CDR3 spells CAWSEGLGGQPQHF. Here the CDR3 DNA reads TGTGCCTGGAGTGAAGGGTTAGGAGGTCAGCCCCAGCATTTT.